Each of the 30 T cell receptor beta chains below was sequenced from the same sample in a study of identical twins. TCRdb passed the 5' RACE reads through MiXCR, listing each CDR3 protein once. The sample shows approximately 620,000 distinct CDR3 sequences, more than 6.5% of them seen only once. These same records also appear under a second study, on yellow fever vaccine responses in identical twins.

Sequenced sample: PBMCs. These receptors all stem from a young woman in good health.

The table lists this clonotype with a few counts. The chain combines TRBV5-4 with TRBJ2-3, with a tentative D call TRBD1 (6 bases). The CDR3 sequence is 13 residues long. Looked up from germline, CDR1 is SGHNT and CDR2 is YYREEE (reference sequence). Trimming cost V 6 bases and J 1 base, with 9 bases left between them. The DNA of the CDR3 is TGTGCCAGCAACCGACAGGGCACAGATACGCAGTATTTT. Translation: CASNRQGTDTQYF. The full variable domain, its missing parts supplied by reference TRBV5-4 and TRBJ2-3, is ETGVTQSPTHLIKTRGQQVTLRCSSQSGHNTVSWYQQALGQGPQFIFQYYREEENGRGNFPPRFSGLQFPNYSSELNVNALELDDSALYLCASNRQGTDTQYFGPGTRLTVL.

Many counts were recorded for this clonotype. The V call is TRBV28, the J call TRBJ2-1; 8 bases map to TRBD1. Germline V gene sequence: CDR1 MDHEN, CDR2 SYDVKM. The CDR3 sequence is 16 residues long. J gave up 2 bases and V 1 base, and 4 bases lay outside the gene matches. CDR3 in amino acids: CASSLSETGAYNEQFF. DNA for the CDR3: TGTGCCAGCAGTTTATCGGAGACAGGGGCCTACAATGAGCAGTTCTTC.

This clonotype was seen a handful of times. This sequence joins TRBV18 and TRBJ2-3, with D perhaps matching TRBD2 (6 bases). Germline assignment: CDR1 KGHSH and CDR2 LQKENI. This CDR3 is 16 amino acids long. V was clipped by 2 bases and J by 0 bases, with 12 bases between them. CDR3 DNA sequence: TGTGCCAGCTCACCAGGAGGGACTTTTAGCACAGATACGCAGTATTTT. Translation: CASSPGGTFSTDTQYF.

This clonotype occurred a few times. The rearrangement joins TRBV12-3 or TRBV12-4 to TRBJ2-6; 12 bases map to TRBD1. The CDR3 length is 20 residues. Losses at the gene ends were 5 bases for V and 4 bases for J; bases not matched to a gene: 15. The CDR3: CASSPPQPGQGAPGANVLTF. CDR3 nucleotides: TGTGCCAGCAGTCCCCCTCAACCGGGACAGGGGGCGCCGGGGGCCAACGTCCTGACTTTC.

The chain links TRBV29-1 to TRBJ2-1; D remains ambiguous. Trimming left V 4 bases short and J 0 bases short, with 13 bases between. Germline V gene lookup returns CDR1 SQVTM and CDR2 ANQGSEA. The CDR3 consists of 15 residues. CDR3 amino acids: CSVAFSLSSYNEQFF. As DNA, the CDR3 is TGCAGCGTTGCGTTCAGTCTCAGCTCCTACAATGAGCAGTTCTTC.

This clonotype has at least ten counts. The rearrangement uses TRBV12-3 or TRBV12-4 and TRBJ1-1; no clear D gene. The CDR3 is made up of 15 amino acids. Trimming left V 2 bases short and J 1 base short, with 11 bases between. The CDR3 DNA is TGTGCCAGCAGTTTACGCCCTTGGACGAACACTGAAGCTTTCTTT. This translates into CASSLRPWTNTEAFF.

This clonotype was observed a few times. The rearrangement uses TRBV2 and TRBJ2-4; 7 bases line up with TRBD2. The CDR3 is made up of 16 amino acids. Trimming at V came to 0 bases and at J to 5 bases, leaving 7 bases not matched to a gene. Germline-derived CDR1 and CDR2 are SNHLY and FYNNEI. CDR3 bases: TGTGCCAGCAGTGAAGCGGGCCCGGGGGGTGAAAACATTCAGTACTTC. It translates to CASSEAGPGGENIQYF. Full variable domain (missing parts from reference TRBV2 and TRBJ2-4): EPEVTQTPSHQVTQMGQEVILRCVPISNHLYFYWYRQILGQKVEFLVSFYNNEISEKSEIFDDQFSVERPDGSNFTLKIRSTKLEDSAMYFCASSEAGPGGENIQYFGAGTRLSVL.

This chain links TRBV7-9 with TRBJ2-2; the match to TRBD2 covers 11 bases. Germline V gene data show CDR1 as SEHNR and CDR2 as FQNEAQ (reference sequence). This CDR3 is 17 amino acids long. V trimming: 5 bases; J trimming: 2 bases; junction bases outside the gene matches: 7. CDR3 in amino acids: CASSPGLAVFNTGELFF. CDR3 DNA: TGTGCCAGCAGCCCGGGACTAGCGGTCTTTAACACCGGGGAGCTGTTTTTT.

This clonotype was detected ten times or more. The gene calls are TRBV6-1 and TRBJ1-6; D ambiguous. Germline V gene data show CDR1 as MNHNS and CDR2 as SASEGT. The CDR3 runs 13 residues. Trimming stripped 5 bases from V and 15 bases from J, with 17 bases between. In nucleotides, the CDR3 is TGTGCCAGCAGTACCAGGACGGCCGAATTCCTCCACTTT. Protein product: CASSTRTAEFLHF.

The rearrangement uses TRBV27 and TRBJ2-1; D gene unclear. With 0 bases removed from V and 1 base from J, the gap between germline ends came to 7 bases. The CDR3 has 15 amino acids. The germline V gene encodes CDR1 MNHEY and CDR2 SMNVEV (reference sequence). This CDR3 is CASSLSIGSYNEQFF. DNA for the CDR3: TGTGCCAGCAGTTTATCGATAGGTTCCTACAATGAGCAGTTCTTC.

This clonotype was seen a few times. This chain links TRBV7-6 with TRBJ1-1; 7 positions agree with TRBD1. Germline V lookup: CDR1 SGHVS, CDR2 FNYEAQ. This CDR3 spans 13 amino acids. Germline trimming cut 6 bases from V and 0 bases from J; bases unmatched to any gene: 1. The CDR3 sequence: CASRQGMNTEAFF. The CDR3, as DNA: TGTGCCAGCAGACAGGGGATGAACACTGAAGCTTTCTTT.

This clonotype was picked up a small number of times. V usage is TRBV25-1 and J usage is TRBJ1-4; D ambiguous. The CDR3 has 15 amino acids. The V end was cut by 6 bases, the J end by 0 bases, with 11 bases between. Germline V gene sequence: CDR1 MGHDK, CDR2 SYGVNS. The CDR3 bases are TGTGCCAGCAGGACTCCCGGTGCAACTAATGAAAAACTGTTTTTT. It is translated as CASRTPGATNEKLFF.

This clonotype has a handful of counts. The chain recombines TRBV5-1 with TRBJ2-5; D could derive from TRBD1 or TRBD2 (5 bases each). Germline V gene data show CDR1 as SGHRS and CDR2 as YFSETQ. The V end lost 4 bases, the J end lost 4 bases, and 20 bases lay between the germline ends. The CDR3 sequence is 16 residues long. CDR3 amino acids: CASSVTGTGQLETQYF. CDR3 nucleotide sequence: TGCGCCAGCAGCGTAACCGGGACCGGGCAATTAGAGACCCAGTACTTC.

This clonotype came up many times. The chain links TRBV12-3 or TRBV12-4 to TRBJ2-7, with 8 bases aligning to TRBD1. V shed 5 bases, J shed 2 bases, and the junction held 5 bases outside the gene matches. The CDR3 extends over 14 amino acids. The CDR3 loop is CASSPDRAPYEQYF. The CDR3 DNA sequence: TGTGCCAGCAGTCCGGACAGGGCCCCCTACGAGCAGTACTTC.

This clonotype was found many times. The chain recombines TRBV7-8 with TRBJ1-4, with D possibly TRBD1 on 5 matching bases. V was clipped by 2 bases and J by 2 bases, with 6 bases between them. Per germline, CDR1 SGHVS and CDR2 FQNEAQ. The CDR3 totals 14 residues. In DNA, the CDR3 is TGTGCCAGCAGCTTAAGACAGACTAATGAAAAACTGTTTTTT. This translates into CASSLRQTNEKLFF.

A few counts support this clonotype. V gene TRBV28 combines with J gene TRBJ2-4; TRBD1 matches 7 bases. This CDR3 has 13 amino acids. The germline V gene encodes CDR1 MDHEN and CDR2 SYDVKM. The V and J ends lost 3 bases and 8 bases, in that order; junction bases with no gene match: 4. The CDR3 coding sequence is TGTGCCAGCAGTTTCAGACAGGGAGACATTCAGTACTTC. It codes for CASSFRQGDIQYF. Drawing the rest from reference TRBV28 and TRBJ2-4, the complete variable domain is DVKVTQSSRYLVKRTGEKVFLECVQDMDHENMFWYRQDPGLGLRLIYFSYDVKMKEKGDIPEGYSVSREKKERFSLILESASTNQTSMYLCASSFRQGDIQYFGAGTRLSVL.

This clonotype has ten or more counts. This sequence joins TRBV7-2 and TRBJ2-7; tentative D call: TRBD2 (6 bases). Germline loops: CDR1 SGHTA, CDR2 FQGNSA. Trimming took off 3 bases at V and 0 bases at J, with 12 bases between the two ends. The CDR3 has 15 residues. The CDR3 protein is CASSFQAGNSYEQYF. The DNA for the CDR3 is TGTGCCAGCAGCTTTCAAGCGGGTAACTCCTACGAGCAGTACTTC.

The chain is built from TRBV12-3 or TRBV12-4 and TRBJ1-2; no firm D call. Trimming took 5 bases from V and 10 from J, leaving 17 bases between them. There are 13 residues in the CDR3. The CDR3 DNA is TGTGCCAGCAGTACCGACGGGCGCGAGCACTACACCTTC. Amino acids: CASSTDGREHYTF.

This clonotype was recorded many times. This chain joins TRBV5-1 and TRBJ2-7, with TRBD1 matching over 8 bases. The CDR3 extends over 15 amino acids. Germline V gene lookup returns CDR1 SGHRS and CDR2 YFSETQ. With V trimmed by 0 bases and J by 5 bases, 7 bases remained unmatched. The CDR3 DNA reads TGCGCCAGCAGCTTGGATGGGACAGGCTCGCACGAGCAGTACTTC. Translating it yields CASSLDGTGSHEQYF.

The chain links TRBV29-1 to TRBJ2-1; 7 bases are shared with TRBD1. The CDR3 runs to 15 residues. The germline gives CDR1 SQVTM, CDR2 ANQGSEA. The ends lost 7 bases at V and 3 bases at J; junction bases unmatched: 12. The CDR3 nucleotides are TGCAGCGCCCTCGGACAGGAGGACCTCTACAATGAGCAGTTCTTC. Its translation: CSALGQEDLYNEQFF.

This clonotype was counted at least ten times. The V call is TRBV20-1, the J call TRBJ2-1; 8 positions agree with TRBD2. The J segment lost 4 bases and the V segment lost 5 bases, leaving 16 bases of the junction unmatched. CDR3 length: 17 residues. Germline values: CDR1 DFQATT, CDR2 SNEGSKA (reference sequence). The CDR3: CSALTALAGRIYNEQFF. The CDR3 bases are TGCAGTGCTTTAACCGCGCTAGCGGGCCGGATATACAATGAGCAGTTCTTC.

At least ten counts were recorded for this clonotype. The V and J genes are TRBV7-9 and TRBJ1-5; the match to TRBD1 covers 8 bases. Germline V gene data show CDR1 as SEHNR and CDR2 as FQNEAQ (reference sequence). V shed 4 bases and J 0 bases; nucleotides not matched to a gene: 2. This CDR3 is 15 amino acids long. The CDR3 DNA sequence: TGTGCCAGCAGCTCCGACAGGGGTAGCAATCAGCCCCAGCATTTT. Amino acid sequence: CASSSDRGSNQPQHF.

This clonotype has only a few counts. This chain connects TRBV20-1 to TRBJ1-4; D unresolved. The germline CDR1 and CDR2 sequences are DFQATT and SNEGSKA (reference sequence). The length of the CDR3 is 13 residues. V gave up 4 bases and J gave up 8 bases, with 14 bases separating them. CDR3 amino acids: CSATSAPKEKLFF. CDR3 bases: TGCAGTGCTACCTCTGCTCCCAAGGAAAAACTGTTTTTT.

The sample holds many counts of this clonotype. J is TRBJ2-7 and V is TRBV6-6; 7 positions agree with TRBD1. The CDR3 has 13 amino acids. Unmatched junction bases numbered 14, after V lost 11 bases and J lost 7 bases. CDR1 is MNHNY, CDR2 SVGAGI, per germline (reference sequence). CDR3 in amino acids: CAANSFQQGEQYF. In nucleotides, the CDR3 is TGTGCCGCAAACTCATTTCAACAGGGGGAGCAGTACTTC.

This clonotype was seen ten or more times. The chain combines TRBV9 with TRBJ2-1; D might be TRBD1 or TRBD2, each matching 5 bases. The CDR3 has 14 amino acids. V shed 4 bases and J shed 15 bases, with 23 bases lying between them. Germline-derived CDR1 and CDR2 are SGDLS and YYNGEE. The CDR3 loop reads CASSPSDPGPGRFF. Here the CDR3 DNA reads TGTGCCAGCAGCCCTTCCGACCCAGGCCCAGGGAGGTTCTTC.

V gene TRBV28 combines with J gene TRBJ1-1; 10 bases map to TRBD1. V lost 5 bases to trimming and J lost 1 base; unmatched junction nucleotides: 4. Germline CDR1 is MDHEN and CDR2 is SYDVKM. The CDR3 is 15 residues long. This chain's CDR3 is CASSAWDRGNTEAFF. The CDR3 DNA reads TGTGCCAGCAGTGCCTGGGACAGGGGGAACACTGAAGCTTTCTTT.

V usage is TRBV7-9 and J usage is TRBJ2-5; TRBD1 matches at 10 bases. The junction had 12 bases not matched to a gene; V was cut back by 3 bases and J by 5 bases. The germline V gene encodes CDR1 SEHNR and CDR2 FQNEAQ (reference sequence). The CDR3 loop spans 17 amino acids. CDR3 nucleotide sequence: TGTGCCAGCAGCTTGGAAGACAGGACAGGGGGTCGGGAGACCCAGTACTTC. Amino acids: CASSLEDRTGGRETQYF.

CDR3 protein: CASSLGGAAREGEQFF. The CDR3 region has the DNA TGCGCCAGCAGCTTGGGTGGGGCAGCCCGAGAGGGTGAGCAGTTCTTC. The genes are TRBV5-1 and TRBJ2-1; D tentatively reads TRBD1 or TRBD2 (5 bases each). The CDR3 contains 16 residues. The germline gives CDR1 SGHRS, CDR2 YFSETQ. V lost 0 bases, J lost 9 bases, and 19 bases lay in between.

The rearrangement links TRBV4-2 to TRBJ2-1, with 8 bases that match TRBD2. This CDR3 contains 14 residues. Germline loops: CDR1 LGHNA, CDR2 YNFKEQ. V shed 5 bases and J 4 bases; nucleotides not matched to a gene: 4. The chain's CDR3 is CASSERGGYNEQFF. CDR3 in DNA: TGTGCCAGCAGCGAACGGGGGGGTTACAATGAGCAGTTCTTC.

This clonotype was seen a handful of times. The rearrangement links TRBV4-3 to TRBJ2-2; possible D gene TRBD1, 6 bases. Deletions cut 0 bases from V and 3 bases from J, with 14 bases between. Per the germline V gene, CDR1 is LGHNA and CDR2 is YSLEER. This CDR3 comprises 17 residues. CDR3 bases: TGCGCCAGCAGCCAAGAAAGCTACAGGGCCCACACCGGGGAGCTGTTTTTT. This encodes CASSQESYRAHTGELFF.